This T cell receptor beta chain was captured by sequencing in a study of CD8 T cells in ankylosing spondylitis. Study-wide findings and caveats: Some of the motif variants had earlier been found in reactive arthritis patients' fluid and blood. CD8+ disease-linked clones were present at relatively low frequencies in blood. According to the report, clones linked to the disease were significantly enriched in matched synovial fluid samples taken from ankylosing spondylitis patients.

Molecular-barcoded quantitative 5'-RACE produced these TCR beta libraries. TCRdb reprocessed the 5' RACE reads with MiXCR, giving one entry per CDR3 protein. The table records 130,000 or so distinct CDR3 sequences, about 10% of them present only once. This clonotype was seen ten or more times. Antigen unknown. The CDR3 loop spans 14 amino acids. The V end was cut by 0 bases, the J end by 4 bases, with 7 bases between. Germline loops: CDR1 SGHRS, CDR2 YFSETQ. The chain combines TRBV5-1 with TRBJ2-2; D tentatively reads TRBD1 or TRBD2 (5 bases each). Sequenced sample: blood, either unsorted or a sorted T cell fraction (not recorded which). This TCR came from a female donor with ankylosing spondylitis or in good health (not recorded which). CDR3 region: CASSLGGTTGELFF. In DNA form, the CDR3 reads TGCGCCAGCAGCTTGGGAGGGACCACCGGGGAGCTGTTTTTT. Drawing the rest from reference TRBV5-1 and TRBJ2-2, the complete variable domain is KAGVTQTPRYLIKTRGQQVTLSCSPISGHRSVSWYQQTPGQGLQFLFEYFSETQRNKGNFPGRFSGRQFSNSRSEMNVSTLELGDSALYLCASSLGGTTGELFFGEGSRLTVL.